Listed below are T cell receptor beta chains from one sample, sequenced in a study of vaccination effects on CD4 cells after COVID-19. Antigens for these TCRs are unknown. Libraries were prepared by immunoSEQ multiplex PCR; TCRdb keeps only in-frame clonotypes and omits some of them. The sample has under 80,000 clones; about 80% are singletons. The sample consisted of CD4+ T cells from PBMCs cultured with HCoV-OC43 spike peptides, taken after COVID-19 vaccination. Receptors were obtained from a human donor who received a COVID-19 vaccine. The CDR3 runs from the conserved cysteine through the conserved F or W. The D gene is left open where the match is weak. Clone size is not always given. Where it is, it says once, few, many or a class for expanded clones.

V	size	D	J	DNA	CDR3
TRBV30	NA	NA	TRBJ1-1	TGTGCCTGGACAGGGATGAACACTGAAGCTTTCTTT	CAWTGMNTEAFF
TRBV12-3/TRBV12-4	NA	NA	TRBJ2-3	TGTGCCAGCAGTTTGGGGTTCTCGAATACGCAGTATTTT	CASSLGFSNTQYF
TRBV6-6	NA	NA	TRBJ2-5	TGTGCCAGCAGTTACTCAGGGGCCCAAGAGACCCAGTACTTC	CASSYSGAQETQYF
TRBV12-3/TRBV12-4	NA	NA	TRBJ2-3	TGTGCCAGCAGCGGAGGACACACAGATACGCAGTATTTT	CASSGGHTDTQYF
TRBV7-2	few	NA	TRBJ1-1	TGTGCCAGCAGCTTAGATCGGAACACTGAAGCTTTCTTT	CASSLDRNTEAFF
TRBV12-3/TRBV12-4	NA	NA	TRBJ2-5	TGTGCCAGCAGTTTATGGGGACAAGAGACCCAGTACTTC	CASSLWGQETQYF
TRBV5-4	NA	NA	TRBJ1-2	TGTGCCAGCAGCTTGCTGGGGATTAACTATGGCTACACCTTC	CASSLLGINYGYTF
TRBV5-1	NA	NA	TRBJ1-1	TGCGCCAGCAGCCTTAAGACGGTGAACACTGAAGCTTTCTTT	CASSLKTVNTEAFF
TRBV4-2	NA	TRBD1	TRBJ1-2	TGTGCCAGCAGCCAAGTGGAGACAGGGAAGTATGGCTACACCTTC	CASSQVETGKYGYTF
TRBV7-8	NA	NA	TRBJ2-6	TGTGCCAGCAGCCTCAGGGTCGCTGGGGCCAACGTCCTGACTTTC	CASSLRVAGANVLTF
TRBV18	NA	TRBD2	TRBJ2-3	TGTGCCAGCTCACCCCGGCTAGCGGGGGCAGGCTACACAGATACGCAGTATTTT	CASSPRLAGAGYTDTQYF
TRBV15	NA	NA	TRBJ1-2	TGTGCCACCAGCAGACCAAACAGGGCAATTACCGTTGGCTACACCTTC	CATSRPNRAITVGYTF
TRBV24-1	NA	NA	TRBJ2-6	TGTGCCACCAGTGATTCCGGACTCAACGTCCTGACTTTC	CATSDSGLNVLTF
TRBV7-8	NA	NA	TRBJ1-3	TGTGCCAGCAGCGCCCGACGGATCTCTGGAAACACCATATATTTT	CASSARRISGNTIYF
TRBV9	few	TRBD1	TRBJ1-6	TGTGCCAGCAGCCTTAGGTCGTCGGGACAGGGTCATTCACCCCTCCACTTT	CASSLRSSGQGHSPLHF
TRBV5-1	NA	NA	TRBJ1-3	TGCGCCAGCAGCTTGGCCGTAGGGGGTTTCACTGGAAACACCATATATTTT	CASSLAVGGFTGNTIYF
TRBV18	NA	NA	TRBJ1-3	TGTGCCAGCTCAGAAGACATTGCCTACCCTGGAAACACCATATATTTT	CASSEDIAYPGNTIYF
TRBV7-2	NA	TRBD1	TRBJ2-5	TGTGCCAGCAGCCTTTGGACAGGGAAAAAGACCCAGTACTTC	CASSLWTGKKTQYF
TRBV7-3	few	NA	TRBJ1-5	TGTGCCAGCAGCTTAAGTTCGGGACAGCCCCAGCATTTT	CASSLSSGQPQHF
TRBV5-5	NA	TRBD1	TRBJ1-2	TGTGCCAGCAGCCCTGAACAGGGGAACTATGGCTACACCTTC	CASSPEQGNYGYTF
TRBV19	NA	NA	TRBJ1-5	TGTGCCAGTAACCGGGACACCGGGGGTCGACAGCCCCAGCATTTT	CASNRDTGGRQPQHF
TRBV14	few	TRBD1	TRBJ2-1	TGTGCCAGCAGCCAGGGACAGGGGACGTCCTACAATGAGCAGTTCTTC	CASSQGQGTSYNEQFF
TRBV7-3	NA	NA	TRBJ2-2	TGTGCCAGCAGCCGTCAGGGGCACCCGAACACCGGGGAGCTGTTTTTT	CASSRQGHPNTGELFF
TRBV28	few	NA	TRBJ1-5	TGTGCCAGCACCCTCTACGGGGCAACCTGGGATCAGCCCCAGCATTTT	CASTLYGATWDQPQHF
TRBV19	NA	TRBD1	TRBJ1-4	TGTGCCAGTAGTATGCCCATTATTTCCGGACAGGGTGGGGGGTCTCGGAATGAAAAACTGTTTTTT	CASSMPIISGQGGGSRNEKLFF
TRBV19	NA	NA	TRBJ1-1	TGTGCCAGCCGAGACTATATGGGAACTGAAGCTTTCTTT	CASRDYMGTEAFF
TRBV4-1	NA	NA	TRBJ1-2	TGCGCCAGCAGCCAAGGGGAGGGTTCCTATGGCTACACCTTC	CASSQGEGSYGYTF
TRBV5-5	few	TRBD1	TRBJ1-2	TGTGCCAGCAGGCAAGTGCGCCTTGACCGCGGACAGGTCAGAAACTATGGCTACACCTTC	CASRQVRLDRGQVRNYGYTF
TRBV2	NA	TRBD1	TRBJ2-5	TGTGCCAGCTCACAGGGGGAGCGGAAGACCCAGTACTTC	CASSQGERKTQYF
TRBV7-8	few	NA	TRBJ1-2	TGTGCCAGCGGTAGGGGGTTTACTAACTATGGCTACACCTTC	CASGRGFTNYGYTF
TRBV4-1	few	NA	TRBJ1-3	TGCGCCAGCAGCCAAGCAGGGGCGCGCTCTGGAAACACCATATATTTT	CASSQAGARSGNTIYF
TRBV25-1	NA	NA	TRBJ1-3	TGTGCCAGCAGTGAATCCGGCCAGGGAAACACCATATATTTT	CASSESGQGNTIYF
TRBV28	NA	TRBD1	TRBJ1-2	TGTGCCAGCATCAGGGGGCACGGGCAGAGTGGCTACACCTTC	CASIRGHGQSGYTF
TRBV28	NA	NA	TRBJ1-1	TGTGCCAGCAAATCTTTCGAGGGGCAGGGTTCAGTCGCTTTCTTT	CASKSFEGQGSVAFF
TRBV12-5	once	NA	TRBJ1-1	TGTGCTAGTGCTCCCGCGAAAGAGAACACTGAAGCTTTCTTT	CASAPAKENTEAFF
TRBV30	few	NA	TRBJ1-2	TGTGCCTGCACCGGGACATCGTATGGCTACACCTTC	CACTGTSYGYTF
TRBV3-1/TRBV3-2	NA	NA	TRBJ1-6	TGTGCCAGCAGCCAAGTTTCAGTTAATTCACCCCTCCACTTT	CASSQVSVNSPLHF
TRBV28	few	NA	TRBJ1-1	TGTGCCAGCAGTCCAATACTTACCGGGTCCCTCTTCACTGAAGCTTTCTTT	CASSPILTGSLFTEAFF
TRBV30	NA	TRBD2	TRBJ2-3	TGTGCCCGAGGACTAAGCGGGGCCACAGATACGCAGTATTTT	CARGLSGATDTQYF
TRBV4-3	NA	NA	TRBJ1-4	TGCGCCAGCAGCCAAGATAGGACCGAGGGGCGAAAACTGTTTTTT	CASSQDRTEGRKLFF
TRBV7-2	NA	NA	TRBJ1-2	TGTGCCAGCAGCTTAAGGGTCGCCAACTATGGCTACACCTTC	CASSLRVANYGYTF
TRBV27	NA	TRBD2	TRBJ2-5	TGTGCCAGCAGTTCCCTCCCCCCACTAGCGGGGGGGCGGGAGACCCAGTACTTC	CASSSLPPLAGGRETQYF
TRBV5-4	NA	NA	TRBJ1-1	TGTGCCAGCAGCCCCACTTGGGCAGAACAGGGTGAAGCTTTCTTT	CASSPTWAEQGEAFF
TRBV6-6	NA	NA	TRBJ2-3	TGTGCCAGCAGCCGGGGATTAGGGGCAGATACGCAGTATTTT	CASSRGLGADTQYF
TRBV30	few	NA	TRBJ1-6	TGTGCCTGGAGTGGACCAGGGACACCCCTCCACTTT	CAWSGPGTPLHF
TRBV5-4	once	TRBD1	TRBJ1-2	TGTGCCAGCAGCTCCGGACAGGGCTTAATCTATGGCTACACCTTC	CASSSGQGLIYGYTF
TRBV5-1	NA	TRBD1	TRBJ2-5	TGCGCCAGCAGCTTCCAGGGGGCCGACGTGGCGGAGACCCAGTACTTC	CASSFQGADVAETQYF
TRBV5-6	few	TRBD1	TRBJ1-1	TGTGCCAGCAGCTTCCGGGACAGGGGCCCTAGTAACACTGAAGCTTTCTTT	CASSFRDRGPSNTEAFF
TRBV4-2	NA	NA	TRBJ2-2	TGTGCCAGCAGCCAAGACCCCGGGGAGCTGTTTTTT	CASSQDPGELFF